Listed below are T cell receptor beta chains from one sample, sequenced in a study of cytomegalovirus exposure and HLA in healthy donors. Method: immunoSEQ multiplex PCR; TCRdb's copy keeps in-frame clones and lacks some. The sample includes about 140,000 clones, 65% to 85% seen only once; the top ten take about 2.4%. Sample: PBMCs. The receptors derive from a man between 50 and 59 years old in good health and CMV-seronegative. Both conserved end residues are part of each CDR3. The D gene is left open where the match is weak. Some rows have no size entry. The others give once, few or many, or a class for an expanded clone.

V gene	D gene	J gene	CDR3 length	clone size	CDR3 protein
TRBV7-7	TRBD2	TRBJ2-5	16	.	CASSPGTSGNQETQYF
TRBV2	.	TRBJ2-1	15	once	CASSELLAPRNEQFF
TRBV5-1	.	TRBJ2-3	16	.	CASSPLRGSQTDTQYF
TRBV11-2	.	TRBJ2-7	13	.	CASSLDMSYEQYF
TRBV7-3	.	TRBJ2-1	13	.	CASSRSSGNEQFF
TRBV11-2	TRBD2	TRBJ2-1	15	.	CASSFGLAELNEQFF
TRBV5-4	TRBD2	TRBJ2-7	17	.	CASSLYGTSGGPGEQYF
TRBV6-5	TRBD1	TRBJ1-1	11	many	CASNKGAKTFF
TRBV6-1	.	TRBJ2-7	11	.	CASSDGYEQYF
TRBV19	.	TRBJ1-2	12	.	CASRGDYNGYTF
TRBV11-3	TRBD1	TRBJ1-2	15	.	CASSTRQGSNYGYTF
TRBV11-1	TRBD2	TRBJ2-1	15	.	CASSLDLAGGNEQFF
TRBV5-1	.	TRBJ1-1	19	.	CASSRTNIRGASPQPGAFF
TRBV10-1	.	TRBJ1-2	14	.	CASRRGAQGYGYTF
TRBV25-1	.	TRBJ2-1	13	.	CASSGDTYNEQFF
TRBV19	.	TRBJ2-1	11	once	CASSTYNEQFF
TRBV9	.	TRBJ2-2	16	.	CASSVDGVVRAGELFF
TRBV19	.	TRBJ2-5	15	.	CASSPARERRETQYF
TRBV28	.	TRBJ2-7	15	.	CASSNRVPPLDEQYF
TRBV2	TRBD1	TRBJ1-5	19	.	CASTNAGRGRGGSNQPQHF
TRBV6-5	TRBD1	TRBJ1-5	16	.	CASSYTGTGSNQPQHF
TRBV19	TRBD1	TRBJ2-2	16	.	CASSPRPRTGPGELFF
TRBV30	TRBD1	TRBJ1-3	14	.	CAWNLGQGGNTIYF
TRBV4-1	TRBD2	TRBJ2-5	15	.	CASSATSGRKETQYF
TRBV27	.	TRBJ2-7	13	once	CASSRQEEVEQYF
TRBV2	.	TRBJ2-5	13	.	CASSVISGETQYF
TRBV5-4	TRBD1	TRBJ1-4	16	few	CASSLSPRDRSEKLFF
TRBV29-1	.	TRBJ2-5	12	.	CSVDKGVETQYF
TRBV25-1	.	TRBJ1-1	15	.	CASSEFGQSNTEAFF
TRBV11-3	TRBD2	TRBJ2-1	16	.	CASSLGQRGSNNEQFF
TRBV30	TRBD1	TRBJ1-1	12	.	CAWDNRGLGAFF
TRBV7-9	.	TRBJ2-1	14	few	CASSLDPGGNEQFF
TRBV2	TRBD1	TRBJ1-2	16	.	CASSDRKTGGAYGYTF
TRBV19	TRBD1	TRBJ2-5	17	.	CASSMPGQGARRETQYF
TRBV19	.	TRBJ2-7	13	.	CASSPPGSYEQYF
TRBV2	TRBD2	TRBJ2-3	15	few	CASRLLAGGGDTQYF
TRBV5-6	TRBD1	TRBJ2-2	15	.	CASSRQGAGTGELFF
TRBV27	.	TRBJ2-2	12	.	CASSSGPLGLFF
TRBV4-1	TRBD2	TRBJ2-1	18	.	CASSQDLYRGTSGGEQFF
TRBV28	.	TRBJ1-1	15	.	CASIVGGNINTEAFF
TRBV4-2	.	TRBJ2-7	15	.	CASSQEWDGRYEQYF
TRBV5-6	.	TRBJ1-5	14	few	CASSLGFGGQPQHF
TRBV1	.	TRBJ2-1	17	few	CTSSQVQQRGCYNEQFF
TRBV7-9	.	TRBJ2-5	15	.	CASSLVRGAQETQYF
TRBV18	.	TRBJ2-7	13	.	CASSPRDTFEQYF
TRBV9	TRBD1	TRBJ2-1	15	once	CASSPRTEPRGKQFF
TRBV5-1	.	TRBJ1-6	16	.	CASSSSGSGVHSPLHF
TRBV19	.	TRBJ1-5	17	few	CASTQSPQSYSNQPQHF
TRBV27	TRBD1	TRBJ1-6	15	.	CASSATGGSSSPLHF
TRBV19	TRBD2	TRBJ2-7	15	.	CASSIRLAANYEQYF
TRBV5-1	TRBD2	TRBJ2-7	15	.	CASSRLAGGPGEQYF
TRBV5-4	.	TRBJ1-4	15	.	CASSNRTTTNEKLFF
TRBV6-1	.	TRBJ2-1	16	.	CASTEATGQIYNEQFF
TRBV27	TRBD1	TRBJ1-2	15	.	CASSTYLGTGYGYTF
TRBV28	.	TRBJ1-1	11	.	CATQGNTEAFF
TRBV7-2	TRBD2	TRBJ2-6	11	once	CARREGNVLTF
TRBV14	.	TRBJ2-2	14	.	CASSTTHRLGELFF
TRBV4-1	TRBD2	TRBJ2-7	19	.	CASSQGGLAGDSLSYEQYF
TRBV7-6	.	TRBJ1-1	13	few	CASSVDSYTEAFF
TRBV28	.	TRBJ1-3	15	.	CASSNSGYSGNTIYF